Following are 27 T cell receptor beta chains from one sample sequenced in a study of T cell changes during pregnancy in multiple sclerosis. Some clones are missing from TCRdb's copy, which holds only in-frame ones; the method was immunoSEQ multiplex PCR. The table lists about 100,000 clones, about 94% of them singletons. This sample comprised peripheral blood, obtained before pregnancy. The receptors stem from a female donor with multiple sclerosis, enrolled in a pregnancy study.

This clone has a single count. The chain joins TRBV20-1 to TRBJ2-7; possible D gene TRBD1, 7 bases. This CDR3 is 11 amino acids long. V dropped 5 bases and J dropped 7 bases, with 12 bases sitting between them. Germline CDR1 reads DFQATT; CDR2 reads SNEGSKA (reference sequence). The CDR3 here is CSASAGGEQYF. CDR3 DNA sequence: TGCAGTGCTTCGGCAGGGGGGGAGCAGTACTTC.

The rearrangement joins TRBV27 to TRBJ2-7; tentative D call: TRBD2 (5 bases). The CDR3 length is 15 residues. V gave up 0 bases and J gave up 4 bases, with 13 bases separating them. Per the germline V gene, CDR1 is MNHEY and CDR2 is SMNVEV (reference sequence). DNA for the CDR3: TGTGCCAGCAGTTTATCGAGGGTAGCGAAGTACGAGCAGTACTTC. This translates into CASSLSRVAKYEQYF.

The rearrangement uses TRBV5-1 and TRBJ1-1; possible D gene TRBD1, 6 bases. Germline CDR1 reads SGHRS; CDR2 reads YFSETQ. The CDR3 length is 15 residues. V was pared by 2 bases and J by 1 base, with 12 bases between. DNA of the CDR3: TGCGCCAGCAGCTTTTCGGGACATGCGAACACTGAAGCTTTCTTT. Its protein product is CASSFSGHANTEAFF.

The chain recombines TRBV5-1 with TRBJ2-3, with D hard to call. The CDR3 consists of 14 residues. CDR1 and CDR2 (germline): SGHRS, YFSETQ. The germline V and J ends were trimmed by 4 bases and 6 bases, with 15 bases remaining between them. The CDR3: CASSPFPAADTQYF. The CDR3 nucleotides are TGCGCCAGCAGCCCGTTCCCGGCAGCGGATACGCAGTATTTT.

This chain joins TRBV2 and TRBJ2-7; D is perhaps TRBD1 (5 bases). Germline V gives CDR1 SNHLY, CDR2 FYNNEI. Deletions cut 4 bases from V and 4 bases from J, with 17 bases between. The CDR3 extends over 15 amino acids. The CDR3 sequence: CASSVPAGLVYEQYF. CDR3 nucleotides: TGTGCCAGCAGTGTTCCGGCAGGGCTAGTTTACGAGCAGTACTTC.

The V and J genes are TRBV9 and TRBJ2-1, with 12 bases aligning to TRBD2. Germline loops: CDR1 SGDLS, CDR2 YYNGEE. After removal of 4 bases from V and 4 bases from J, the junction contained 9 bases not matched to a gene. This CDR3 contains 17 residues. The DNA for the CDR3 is TGTGCCAGCAGCCCCGGAGGACTAGCGGGGTCGTACAATGAGCAGTTCTTC. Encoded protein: CASSPGGLAGSYNEQFF.

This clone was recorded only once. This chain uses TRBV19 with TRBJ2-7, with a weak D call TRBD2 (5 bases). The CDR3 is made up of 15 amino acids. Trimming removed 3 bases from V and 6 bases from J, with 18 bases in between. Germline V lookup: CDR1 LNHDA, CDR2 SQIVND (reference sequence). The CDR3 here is CASSIRGLPPSEQYF. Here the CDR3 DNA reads TGTGCCAGTAGTATCAGAGGGCTCCCCCCCTCCGAGCAGTACTTC.

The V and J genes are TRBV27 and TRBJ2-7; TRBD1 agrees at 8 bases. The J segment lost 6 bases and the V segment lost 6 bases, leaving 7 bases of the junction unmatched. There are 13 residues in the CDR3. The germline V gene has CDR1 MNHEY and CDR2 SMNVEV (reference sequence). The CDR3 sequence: CASRFRGRGEQYF. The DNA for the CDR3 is TGTGCCAGCAGATTCAGGGGGCGCGGCGAGCAGTACTTC.

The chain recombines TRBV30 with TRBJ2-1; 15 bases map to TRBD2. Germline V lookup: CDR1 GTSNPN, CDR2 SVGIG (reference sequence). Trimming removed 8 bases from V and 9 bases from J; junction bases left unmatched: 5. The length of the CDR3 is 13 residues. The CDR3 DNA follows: TGTGCCGGCCGGACTAGCGGGAGGGGTGAGCAGTTCTTC. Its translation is CAGRTSGRGEQFF.

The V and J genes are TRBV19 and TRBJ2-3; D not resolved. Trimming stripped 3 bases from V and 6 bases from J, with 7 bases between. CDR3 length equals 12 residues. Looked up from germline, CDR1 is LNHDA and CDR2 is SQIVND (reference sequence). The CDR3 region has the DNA TGTGCCAGTAGTATCCTCGGGGATACGCAGTATTTT. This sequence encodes CASSILGDTQYF.

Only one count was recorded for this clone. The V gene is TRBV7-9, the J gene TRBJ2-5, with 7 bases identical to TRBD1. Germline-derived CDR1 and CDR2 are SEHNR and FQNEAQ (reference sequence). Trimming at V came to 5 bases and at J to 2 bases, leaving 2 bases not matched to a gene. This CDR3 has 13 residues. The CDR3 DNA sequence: TGTGCCAGCAGCCGGGGACAGCAAGAGACCCAGTACTTC. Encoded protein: CASSRGQQETQYF.

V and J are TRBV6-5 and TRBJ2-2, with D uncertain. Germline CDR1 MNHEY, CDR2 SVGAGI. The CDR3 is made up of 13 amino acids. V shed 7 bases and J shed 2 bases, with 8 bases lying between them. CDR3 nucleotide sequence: TGTGCCAGCACCGACACTAACACCGGGGAGCTGTTTTTT. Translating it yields CASTDTNTGELFF.

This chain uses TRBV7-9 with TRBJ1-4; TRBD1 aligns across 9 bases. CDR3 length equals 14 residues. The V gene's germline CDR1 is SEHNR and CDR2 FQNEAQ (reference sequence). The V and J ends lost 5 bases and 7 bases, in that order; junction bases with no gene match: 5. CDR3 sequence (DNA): TGTGCCAGCAGCCCCCGGGACAGGGTTGAAAAACTGTTTTTT. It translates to CASSPRDRVEKLFF. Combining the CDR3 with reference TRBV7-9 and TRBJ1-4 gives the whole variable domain DTGVSQNPRHKITKRGQNVTFRCDPISEHNRLYWYRQTLGQGPEFLTYFQNEAQLEKSRLLSDRFSAERPKGSFSTLEIQRTEQGDSAMYLCASSPRDRVEKLFFGSGTQLSVL.

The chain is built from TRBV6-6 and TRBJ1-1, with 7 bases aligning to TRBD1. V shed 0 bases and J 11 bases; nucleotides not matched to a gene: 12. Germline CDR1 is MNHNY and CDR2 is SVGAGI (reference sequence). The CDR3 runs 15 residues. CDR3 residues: CASSYSSRSVGGAFF. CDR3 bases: TGTGCCAGCAGTTACTCCTCCCGTTCGGTAGGGGGCGCTTTCTTT.

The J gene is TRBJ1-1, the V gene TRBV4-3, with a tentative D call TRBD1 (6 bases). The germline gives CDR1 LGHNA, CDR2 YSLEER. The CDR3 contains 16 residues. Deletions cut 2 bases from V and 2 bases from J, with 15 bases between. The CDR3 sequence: CASSQRPGQTNTEAFF. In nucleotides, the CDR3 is TGCGCCAGCAGCCAACGACCGGGACAAACTAACACTGAAGCTTTCTTT.

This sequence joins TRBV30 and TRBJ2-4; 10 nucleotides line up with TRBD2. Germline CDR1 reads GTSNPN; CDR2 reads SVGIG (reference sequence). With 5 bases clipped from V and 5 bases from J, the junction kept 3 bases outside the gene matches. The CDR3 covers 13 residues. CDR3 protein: CAWSTSGENIQYF. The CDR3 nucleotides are TGTGCCTGGTCTACTAGCGGGGAAAACATTCAGTACTTC.

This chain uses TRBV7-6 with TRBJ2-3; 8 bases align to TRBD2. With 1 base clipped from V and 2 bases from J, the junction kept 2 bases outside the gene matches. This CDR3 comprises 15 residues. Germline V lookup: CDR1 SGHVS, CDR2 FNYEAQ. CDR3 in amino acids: CASSLGTSITDTQYF. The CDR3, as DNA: TGTGCCAGCAGCTTAGGGACTAGCATCACAGATACGCAGTATTTT.

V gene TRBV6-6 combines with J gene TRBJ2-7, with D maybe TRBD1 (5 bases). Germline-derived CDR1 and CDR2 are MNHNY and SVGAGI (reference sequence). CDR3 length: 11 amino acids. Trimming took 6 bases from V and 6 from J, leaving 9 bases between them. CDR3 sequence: CASSDRLEQYF. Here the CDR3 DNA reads TGTGCCAGCAGCGACAGACTCGAGCAGTACTTC.

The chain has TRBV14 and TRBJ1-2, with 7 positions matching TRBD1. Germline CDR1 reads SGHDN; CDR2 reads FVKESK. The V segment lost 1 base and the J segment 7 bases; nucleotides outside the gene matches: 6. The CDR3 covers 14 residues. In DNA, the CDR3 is TGTGCCAGCAGCCAAGGGGGACAGATCGCTGGCTACACCTTC. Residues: CASSQGGQIAGYTF.

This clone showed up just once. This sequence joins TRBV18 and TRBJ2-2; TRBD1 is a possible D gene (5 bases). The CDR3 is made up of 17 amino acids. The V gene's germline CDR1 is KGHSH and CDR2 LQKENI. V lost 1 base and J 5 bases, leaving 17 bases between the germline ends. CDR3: CASSPRNGAYQTGELFF. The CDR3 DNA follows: TGTGCCAGCTCACCACGAAATGGGGCTTATCAAACCGGGGAGCTGTTTTTT.

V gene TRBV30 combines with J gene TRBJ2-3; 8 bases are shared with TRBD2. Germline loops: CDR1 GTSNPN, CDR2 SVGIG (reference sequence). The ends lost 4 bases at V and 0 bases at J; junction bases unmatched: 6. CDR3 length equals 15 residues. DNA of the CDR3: TGTGCCTGGAATGGACTAGCCTCTAGCACAGATACGCAGTATTTT. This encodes CAWNGLASSTDTQYF.

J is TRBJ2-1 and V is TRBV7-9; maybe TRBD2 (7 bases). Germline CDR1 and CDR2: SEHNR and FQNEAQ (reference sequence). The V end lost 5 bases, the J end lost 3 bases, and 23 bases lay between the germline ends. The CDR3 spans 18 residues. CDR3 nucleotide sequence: TGTGCCAGCAGCCCGCCCCCGTCGGGGGGCGGGAGCTACAATGAGCAGTTCTTC. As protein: CASSPPPSGGGSYNEQFF.

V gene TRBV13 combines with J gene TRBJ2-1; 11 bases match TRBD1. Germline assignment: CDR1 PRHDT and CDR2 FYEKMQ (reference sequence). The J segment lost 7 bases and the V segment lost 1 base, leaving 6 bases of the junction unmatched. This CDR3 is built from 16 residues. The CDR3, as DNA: TGTGCCAGCAGCTTAGATGGACAGGGGGCGGGGAATGAGCAGTTCTTC. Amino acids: CASSLDGQGAGNEQFF.

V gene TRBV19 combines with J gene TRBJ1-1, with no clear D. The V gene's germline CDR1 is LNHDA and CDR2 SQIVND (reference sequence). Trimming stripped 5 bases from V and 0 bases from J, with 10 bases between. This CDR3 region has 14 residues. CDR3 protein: CASSQAIMNTEAFF. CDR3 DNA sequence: TGTGCCAGTAGTCAGGCCATCATGAACACTGAAGCTTTCTTT.

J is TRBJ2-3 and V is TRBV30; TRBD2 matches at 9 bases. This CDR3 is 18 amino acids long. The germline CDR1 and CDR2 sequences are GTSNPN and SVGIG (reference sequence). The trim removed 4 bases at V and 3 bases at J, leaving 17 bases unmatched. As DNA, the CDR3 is TGTGCCTGGATGGGACTAGCCCGGGAAGTCCCAAATACAGATACGCAGTATTTT. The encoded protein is CAWMGLAREVPNTDTQYF.

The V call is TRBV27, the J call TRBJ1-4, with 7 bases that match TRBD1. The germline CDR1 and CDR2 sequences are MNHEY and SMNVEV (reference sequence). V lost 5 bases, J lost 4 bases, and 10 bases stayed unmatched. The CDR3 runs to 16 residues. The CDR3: CASSPSLDRLNEKLFF. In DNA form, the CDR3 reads TGTGCCAGCAGTCCTTCATTGGACAGGCTTAATGAAAAACTGTTTTTT.

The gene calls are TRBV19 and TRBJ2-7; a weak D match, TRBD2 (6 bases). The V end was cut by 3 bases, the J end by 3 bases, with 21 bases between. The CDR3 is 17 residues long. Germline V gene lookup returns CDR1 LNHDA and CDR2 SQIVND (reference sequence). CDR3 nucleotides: TGTGCCAGTAGTATCGCAAGCGGGCAACCAAACCGCTACGAGCAGTACTTC. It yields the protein CASSIASGQPNRYEQYF.